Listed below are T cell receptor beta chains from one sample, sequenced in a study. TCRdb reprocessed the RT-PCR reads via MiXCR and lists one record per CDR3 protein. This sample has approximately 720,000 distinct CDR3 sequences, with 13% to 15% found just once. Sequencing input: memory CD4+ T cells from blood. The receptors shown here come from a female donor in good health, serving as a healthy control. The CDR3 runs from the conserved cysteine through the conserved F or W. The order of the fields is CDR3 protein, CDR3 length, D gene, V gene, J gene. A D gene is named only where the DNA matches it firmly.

CASSLAGGVDTQYF,14,TRBD2,TRBV7-2,TRBJ2-3
CASSHNSDRGETQYF,15,TRBD1,TRBV7-6,TRBJ2-5
CASSQDSVRGLGNEQFF,17,TRBD1,TRBV4-1,TRBJ2-1
CSVVPEGRSFTDTQYF,16,-,TRBV29-1,TRBJ2-3
CATSRDQGQPWAETQYF,17,TRBD1,TRBV15,TRBJ2-5
CSVEGSGLNEQYF,13,TRBD2,TRBV29-1,TRBJ2-7
CASRPSGGYEQYF,13,TRBD1,TRBV12-3/TRBV12-4,TRBJ2-7
CASSGTAGSDEQYF,14,-,TRBV12-3/TRBV12-4,TRBJ2-7
CSVELAVCLRSNQPQHF,17,-,TRBV29-1,TRBJ1-5
CASSPGRASDTQYF,14,-,TRBV7-3,TRBJ2-3
CAIGGVAETQYF,12,-,TRBV10-3,TRBJ2-5
CASSVSRTDTYREQYF,16,-,TRBV2,TRBJ2-7
CASSLSWQGNTEAFF,15,-,TRBV5-6,TRBJ1-1
CASAGGTGDDQPQHF,15,TRBD1,TRBV6-6,TRBJ1-5
CSARDPSLLKGEQYF,15,-,TRBV20-1,TRBJ2-7
CASSTAGTGGLYEQYF,16,TRBD1,TRBV5-8,TRBJ2-7
CASSPRDSYNEQFF,14,TRBD1,TRBV7-2,TRBJ2-1
CASSQVGDRVSTEAFF,16,TRBD1,TRBV4-3,TRBJ1-1
CASSLSPGGSGYTF,14,TRBD1,TRBV7-6,TRBJ1-2
CATSGGIISYNEQFF,15,-,TRBV24-1,TRBJ2-1
CASSVGGGLEYTQYF,15,-,TRBV9,TRBJ2-3
CASSPTRGTGYTF,13,-,TRBV27,TRBJ1-2